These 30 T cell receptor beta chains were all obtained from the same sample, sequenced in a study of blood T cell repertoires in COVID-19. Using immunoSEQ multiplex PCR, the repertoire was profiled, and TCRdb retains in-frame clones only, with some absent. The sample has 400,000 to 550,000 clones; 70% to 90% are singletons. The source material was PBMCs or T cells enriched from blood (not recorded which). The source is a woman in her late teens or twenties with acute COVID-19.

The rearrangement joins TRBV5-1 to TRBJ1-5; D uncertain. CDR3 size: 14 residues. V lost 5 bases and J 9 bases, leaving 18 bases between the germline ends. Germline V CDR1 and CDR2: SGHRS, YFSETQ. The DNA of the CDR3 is TGCGCCAGCAGTCTGGAGGGTCTCCGAGGGCCCCAGCATTTT. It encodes CASSLEGLRGPQHF.

The CDR3 sequence: CASSLSTRFYNEQFF. The CDR3 DNA sequence: TGTGCCAGCAGCTTGAGTACTAGATTCTACAATGAGCAGTTCTTC. This chain connects TRBV5-6 to TRBJ2-1; possibly TRBD2 for D (5 bases). The germline CDR1 and CDR2 sequences are SGHDT and YYEEEE. The V gene lost 1 base and the J gene lost 3 bases, with 11 bases spanning the gap. The CDR3 consists of 15 residues.

CDR3 residues: CASSSTTLGPLNTEAFF. CDR3 sequence (DNA): TGTGCCAGCTCATCAACCACTCTGGGGCCTCTGAACACTGAAGCTTTCTTT. The chain uses TRBV18 and TRBJ1-1; D is perhaps TRBD1 (5 bases). V was clipped by 5 bases and J by 0 bases, with 19 bases between them. Germline V CDR1 and CDR2: KGHSH, LQKENI. This CDR3 region has 17 residues.

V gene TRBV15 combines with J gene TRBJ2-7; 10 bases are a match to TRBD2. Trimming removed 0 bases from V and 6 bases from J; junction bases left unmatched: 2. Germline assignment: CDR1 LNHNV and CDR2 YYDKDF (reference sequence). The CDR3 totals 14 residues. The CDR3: CATSREGLATEQYF. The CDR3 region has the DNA TGTGCCACCAGCAGAGAGGGACTAGCGACCGAGCAGTACTTC. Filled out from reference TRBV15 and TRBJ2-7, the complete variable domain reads DAMVIQNPRYQVTQFGKPVTLSCSQTLNHNVMYWYQQKSSQAPKLLFHYYDKDFNNEADTPDNFQSRRPNTSFCFLDIRSPGLGDTAMYLCATSREGLATEQYFGPGTRLTVT.

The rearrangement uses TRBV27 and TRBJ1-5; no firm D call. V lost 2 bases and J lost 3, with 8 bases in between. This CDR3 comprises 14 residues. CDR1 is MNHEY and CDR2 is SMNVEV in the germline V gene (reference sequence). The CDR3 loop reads CASSLLGFNQPQHF. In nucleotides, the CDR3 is TGTGCCAGCAGTTTACTGGGCTTCAATCAGCCCCAGCATTTT.

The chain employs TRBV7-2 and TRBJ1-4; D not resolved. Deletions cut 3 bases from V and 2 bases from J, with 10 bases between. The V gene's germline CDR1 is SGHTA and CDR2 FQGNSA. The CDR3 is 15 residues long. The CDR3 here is CASSLRVGTNEKLFF. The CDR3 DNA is TGTGCCAGCAGCTTGAGGGTCGGGACTAATGAAAAACTGTTTTTT. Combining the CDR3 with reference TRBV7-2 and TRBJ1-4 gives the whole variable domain GAGVSQSPSNKVTEKGKDVELRCDPISGHTALYWYRQSLGQGLEFLIYFQGNSAPDKSGLPSDRFSAERTGGSVSTLTIQRTQQEDSAVYLCASSLRVGTNEKLFFGSGTQLSVL.

The CDR3 spells CASSDGWATDSYEQYF. The CDR3 DNA is TGTGCCAGCAGTGATGGGTGGGCAACGGATTCCTACGAGCAGTACTTC. The chain couples TRBV6-1 to TRBJ2-7; D not certain. The CDR3 has 16 residues. Germline-derived CDR1 and CDR2 are MNHNS and SASEGT. Between the trimmed V and J ends, which lost 3 bases and 1 base, there was a span of 16 bases.

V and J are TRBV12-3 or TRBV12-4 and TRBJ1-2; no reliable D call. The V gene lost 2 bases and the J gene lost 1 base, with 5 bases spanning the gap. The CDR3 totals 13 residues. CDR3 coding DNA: TGTGCCAGCAGTTTAAACAGTAACTATGGCTACACCTTC. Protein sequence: CASSLNSNYGYTF.

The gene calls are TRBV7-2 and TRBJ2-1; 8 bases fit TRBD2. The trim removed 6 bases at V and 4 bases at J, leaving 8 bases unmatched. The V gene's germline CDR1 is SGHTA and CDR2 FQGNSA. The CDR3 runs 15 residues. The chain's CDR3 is CASSEAGEVYNEQFF. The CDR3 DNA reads TGTGCCAGCAGTGAAGCGGGGGAGGTATACAATGAGCAGTTCTTC.

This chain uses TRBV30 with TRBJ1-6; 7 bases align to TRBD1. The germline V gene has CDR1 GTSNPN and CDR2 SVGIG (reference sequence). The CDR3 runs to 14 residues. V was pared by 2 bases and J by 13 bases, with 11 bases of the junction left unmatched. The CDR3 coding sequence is TGTGCCTGGAGTCCACCCCCCGACAGGGCTCCCCTCCACTTT. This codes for CAWSPPPDRAPLHF.

CDR3 loop: CATQSGKYGYTF. In nucleotides, the CDR3 is TGTGCCACGCAGTCAGGAAAATATGGCTACACCTTC. The rearrangement uses TRBV28 and TRBJ1-2; D is undetermined. Germline V lookup: CDR1 MDHEN, CDR2 SYDVKM. Between the trimmed V and J ends, which lost 10 bases and 5 bases, there was a span of 14 bases. The CDR3 is 12 amino acids.

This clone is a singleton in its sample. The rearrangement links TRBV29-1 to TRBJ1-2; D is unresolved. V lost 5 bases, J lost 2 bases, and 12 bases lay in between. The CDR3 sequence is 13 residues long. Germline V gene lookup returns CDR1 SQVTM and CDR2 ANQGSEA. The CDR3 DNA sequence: TGCAGCGTTTCGTCAGATCCGAACTATGGCTACACCTTC. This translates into CSVSSDPNYGYTF.

CDR3 in DNA: TGTGCCAGCAGCTTGTTAGGACAGGTCTCGGGAAACACCATATATTTT. This codes for CASSLLGQVSGNTIYF. The rearrangement uses TRBV5-6 and TRBJ1-3, with 7 bases aligning to TRBD1. With V trimmed by 1 base and J by 4 bases, 8 bases remained unmatched. The CDR3 consists of 16 residues. Germline V gene sequence: CDR1 SGHDT, CDR2 YYEEEE.

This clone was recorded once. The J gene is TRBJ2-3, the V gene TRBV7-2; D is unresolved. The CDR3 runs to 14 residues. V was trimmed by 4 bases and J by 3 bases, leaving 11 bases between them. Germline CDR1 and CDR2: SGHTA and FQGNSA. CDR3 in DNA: TGTGCCAGCAGCTCCCTGAGTTTGACAGATACGCAGTATTTT. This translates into CASSSLSLTDTQYF.

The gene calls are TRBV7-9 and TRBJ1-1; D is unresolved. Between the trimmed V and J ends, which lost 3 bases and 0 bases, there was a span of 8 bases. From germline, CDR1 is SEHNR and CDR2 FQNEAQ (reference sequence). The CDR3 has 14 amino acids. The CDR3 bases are TGTGCCAGCAGCTTGGTACTAATGAACACTGAAGCTTTCTTT. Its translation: CASSLVLMNTEAFF.

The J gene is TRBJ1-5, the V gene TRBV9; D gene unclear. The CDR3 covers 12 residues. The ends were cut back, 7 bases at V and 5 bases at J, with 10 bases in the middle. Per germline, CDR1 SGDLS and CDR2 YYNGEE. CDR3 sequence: CASGQIYQPQHF. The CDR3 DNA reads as TGTGCCAGCGGGCAGATCTATCAGCCCCAGCATTTT.

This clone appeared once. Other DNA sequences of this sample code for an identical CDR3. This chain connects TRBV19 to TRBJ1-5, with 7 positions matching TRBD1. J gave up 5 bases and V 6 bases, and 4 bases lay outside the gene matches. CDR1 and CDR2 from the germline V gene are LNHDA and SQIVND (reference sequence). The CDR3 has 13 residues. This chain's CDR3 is CASSRQGYQPQHF. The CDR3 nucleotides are TGTGCCAGTAGCAGACAGGGCTATCAGCCCCAGCATTTT.

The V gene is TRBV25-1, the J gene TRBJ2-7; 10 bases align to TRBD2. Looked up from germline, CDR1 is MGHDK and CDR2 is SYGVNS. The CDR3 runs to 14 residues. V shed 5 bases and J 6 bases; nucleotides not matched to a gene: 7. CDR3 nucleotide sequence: TGTGCCAGCAGTCCCCTAGCGGGAGTCTCCGAGCAGTACTTC. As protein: CASSPLAGVSEQYF.

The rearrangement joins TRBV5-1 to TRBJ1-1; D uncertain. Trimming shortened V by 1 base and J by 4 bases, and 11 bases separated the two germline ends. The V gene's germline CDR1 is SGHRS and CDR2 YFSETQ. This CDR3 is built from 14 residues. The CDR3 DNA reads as TGCGCCAGCAGCTTGAATGAGGGTCGCACTGAAGCTTTCTTT. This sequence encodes CASSLNEGRTEAFF.

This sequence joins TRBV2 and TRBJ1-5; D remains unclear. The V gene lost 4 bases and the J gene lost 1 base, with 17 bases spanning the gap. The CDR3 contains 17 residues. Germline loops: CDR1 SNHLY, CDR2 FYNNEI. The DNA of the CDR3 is TGTGCCAGCAGTGCGCAGCGGCGAGATTACAGCAATCAGCCCCAGCATTTT. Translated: CASSAQRRDYSNQPQHF.

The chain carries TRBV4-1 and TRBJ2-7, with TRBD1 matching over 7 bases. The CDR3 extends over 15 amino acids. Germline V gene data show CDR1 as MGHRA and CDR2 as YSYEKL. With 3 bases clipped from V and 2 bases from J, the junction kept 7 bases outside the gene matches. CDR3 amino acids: CASSQFSGQPYEQYF. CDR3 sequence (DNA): TGCGCCAGCAGCCAGTTCTCGGGACAGCCCTACGAGCAGTACTTC.

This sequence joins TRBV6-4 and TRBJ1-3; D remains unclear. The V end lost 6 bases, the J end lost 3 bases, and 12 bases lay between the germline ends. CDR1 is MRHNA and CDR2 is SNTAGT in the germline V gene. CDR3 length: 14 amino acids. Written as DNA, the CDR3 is TGTGCCAGCAGCGCGGGAGGCCTTGGAAACACCATATATTTT. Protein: CASSAGGLGNTIYF.

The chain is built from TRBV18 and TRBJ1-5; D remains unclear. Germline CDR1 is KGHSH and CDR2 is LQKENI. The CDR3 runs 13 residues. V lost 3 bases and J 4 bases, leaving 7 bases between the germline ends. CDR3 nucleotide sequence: TGTGCCAGCTCACCGGCCCGTAATCAGCCCCAGCATTTT. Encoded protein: CASSPARNQPQHF.

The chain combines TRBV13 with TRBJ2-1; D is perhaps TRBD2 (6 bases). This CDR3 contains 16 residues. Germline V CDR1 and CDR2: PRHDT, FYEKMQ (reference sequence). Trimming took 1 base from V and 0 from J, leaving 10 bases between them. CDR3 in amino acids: CASSLERASSYNEQFF. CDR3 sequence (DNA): TGTGCCAGCAGCTTAGAGCGGGCAAGCTCCTACAATGAGCAGTTCTTC.

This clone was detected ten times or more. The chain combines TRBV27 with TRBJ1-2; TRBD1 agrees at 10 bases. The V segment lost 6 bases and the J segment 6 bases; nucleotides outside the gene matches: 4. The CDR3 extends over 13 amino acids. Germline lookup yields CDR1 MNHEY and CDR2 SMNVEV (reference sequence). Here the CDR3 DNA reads TGTGCCAGCAGGGGACAGGGGATCCATGGCTACACCTTC. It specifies CASRGQGIHGYTF.

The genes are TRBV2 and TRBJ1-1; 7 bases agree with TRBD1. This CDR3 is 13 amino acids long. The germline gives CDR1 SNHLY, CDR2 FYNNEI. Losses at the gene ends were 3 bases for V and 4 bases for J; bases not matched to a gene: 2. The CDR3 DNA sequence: TGTGCCAGCAGTGATCGACAGGGCACTGAAGCTTTCTTT. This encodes CASSDRQGTEAFF.

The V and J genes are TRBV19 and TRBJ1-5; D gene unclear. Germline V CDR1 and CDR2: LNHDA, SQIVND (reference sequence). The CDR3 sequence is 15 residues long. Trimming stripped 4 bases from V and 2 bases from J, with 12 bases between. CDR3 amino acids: CASSRFPAGNQPQHF. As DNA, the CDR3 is TGTGCCAGTAGTAGATTCCCGGCGGGCAATCAGCCCCAGCATTTT.

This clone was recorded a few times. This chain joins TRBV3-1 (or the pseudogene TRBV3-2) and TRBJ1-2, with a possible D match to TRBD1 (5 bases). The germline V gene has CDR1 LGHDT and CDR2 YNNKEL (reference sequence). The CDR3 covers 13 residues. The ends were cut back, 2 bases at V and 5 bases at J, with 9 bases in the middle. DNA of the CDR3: TGTGCCAGCAGCCAAAAGCAGGGATATGGCTACACCTTC. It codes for CASSQKQGYGYTF.

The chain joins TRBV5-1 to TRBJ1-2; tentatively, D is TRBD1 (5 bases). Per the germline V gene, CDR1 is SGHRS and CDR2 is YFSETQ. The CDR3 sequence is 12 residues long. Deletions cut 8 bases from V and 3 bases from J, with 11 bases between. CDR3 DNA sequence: TGCGCCAGTAGACCGACAGACTATGGCTACACCTTC. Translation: CASRPTDYGYTF.

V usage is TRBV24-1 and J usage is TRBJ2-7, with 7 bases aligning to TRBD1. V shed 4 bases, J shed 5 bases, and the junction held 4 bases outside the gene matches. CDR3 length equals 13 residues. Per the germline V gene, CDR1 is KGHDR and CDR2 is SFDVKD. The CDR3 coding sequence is TGTGCCACCAGTGAGACAGGGTACGACGAGCAGTACTTC. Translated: CATSETGYDEQYF.